A single sample gave rise to the 10 T cell receptor beta chains below, sequenced in a study of shared clonotypes between healthy human individuals. Here immunoSEQ multiplex PCR was the method, and the copy in TCRdb shows in-frame clones only, minus some. The repertoire holds approximately 2,000,000 clones, just under 95% seen once, with approximately 1.6% in the top ten. Selected positively for CCR7 and CD45RO-negative, naive CD8 cells excluded terminally differentiated effector memory CD45RA+ cells. Specimen: naive CD8+ T cells from PBMCs. These receptors were taken from a man younger than 35 in good health. Some clones in this sample may be carry-over from other donors' samples.

To note about this clone: Other DNA sequences in this sample translate to the same CDR3. The chain recombines TRBV7-8 with TRBJ2-7, with 8 bases identical to TRBD1. Germline CDR1 reads SGHVS; CDR2 reads FQNEAQ. Trimming at V came to 5 bases and at J to 2 bases, leaving 5 bases not matched to a gene. The CDR3 extends over 14 amino acids. CDR3 nucleotides: TGTGCCAGCAGCCTCGGACAGGGAGCCTACGAGCAGTACTTC. It yields the protein CASSLGQGAYEQYF.

The chain recombines TRBV4-1 with TRBJ2-5; 9 positions match TRBD1. The germline V gene has CDR1 MGHRA and CDR2 YSYEKL. CDR3 size: 15 residues. Trimming cost V 4 bases and J 1 base; bases outside gene matches: 4. The CDR3 nucleotides are TGCGCCAGCAGCCTAGGACAGGGGATCCAAGAGACCCAGTACTTC. As protein: CASSLGQGIQETQYF.

This clone was observed a few times. V is TRBV10-3 and J is TRBJ1-1; TRBD1 matches at 7 bases. V lost 6 bases and J lost 0; bases outside the gene matches: 7. Germline values: CDR1 ENHRY, CDR2 SYGVKD. CDR3 length: 15 amino acids. The CDR3 protein is CAIRSPTGMNTEAFF. DNA of the CDR3: TGTGCCATCAGGTCACCGACAGGGATGAACACTGAAGCTTTCTTT.

The chain uses TRBV2 and TRBJ1-5; tentative D call: TRBD1 (5 bases). Trimming shortened V by 3 bases and J by 3 bases, and 15 bases separated the two germline ends. The germline gives CDR1 SNHLY, CDR2 FYNNEI. This CDR3 contains 16 residues. The CDR3 is CASSEGPWMDNQPQHF. CDR3 DNA sequence: TGTGCCAGCAGTGAGGGACCCTGGATGGACAATCAGCCCCAGCATTTT.

The gene calls are TRBV2 and TRBJ2-2, with 8 bases aligning to TRBD2. This CDR3 is built from 17 residues. V trimming: 2 bases; J trimming: 2 bases; junction bases outside the gene matches: 7. Germline loops: CDR1 SNHLY, CDR2 FYNNEI. The CDR3 loop is CASSESRLARNTGELFF. The CDR3 coding sequence is TGTGCCAGCAGTGAATCCCGACTAGCGAGAAACACCGGGGAGCTGTTTTTT. Combining the CDR3 with reference TRBV2 and TRBJ2-2 gives the whole variable domain EPEVTQTPSHQVTQMGQEVILRCVPISNHLYFYWYRQILGQKVEFLVSFYNNEISEKSEIFDDQFSVERPDGSNFTLKIRSTKLEDSAMYFCASSESRLARNTGELFFGEGSRLTVL.

The sample holds one count of this clone. The chain carries TRBV6-6 and TRBJ2-7; D remains ambiguous. CDR3 length equals 12 residues. Trimming removed 7 bases at V and 0 bases at J, with 7 bases between. The germline gives CDR1 MNHNY, CDR2 SVGAGI (reference sequence). The CDR3 protein is CASIGLSYEQYF. Written as DNA, the CDR3 is TGTGCCAGCATAGGTCTCTCCTACGAGCAGTACTTC.

CDR3 region: CASTGGSYEQYF. CDR3 in DNA: TGTGCCAGCACGGGGGGGAGCTACGAGCAGTACTTC. This chain links TRBV27 with TRBJ2-7; TRBD2 aligns across 8 bases. The CDR3 length is 12 residues. With V trimmed by 7 bases and J by 3 bases, 2 bases remained unmatched. In germline, CDR1 is MNHEY, CDR2 SMNVEV (reference sequence).

Turning to this clone: The identical CDR3 is also encoded by other nucleotide sequences in the sample. The chain couples TRBV29-1 to TRBJ1-2; possible D gene TRBD1, 5 bases. Between the trimmed V and J ends, which lost 0 bases and 4 bases, there was a span of 9 bases. CDR1 is SQVTM, CDR2 ANQGSEA, per germline. This CDR3 region has 13 residues. CDR3 protein: CSVEDQGPYGYTF. The CDR3 nucleotides are TGCAGCGTTGAAGATCAGGGCCCCTATGGCTACACCTTC.

This chain connects TRBV19 to TRBJ2-1; the match to TRBD2 covers 9 bases. Unmatched junction bases numbered 13, after V lost 7 bases and J lost 6 bases. CDR1 is LNHDA, CDR2 SQIVND, per germline (reference sequence). The CDR3 contains 16 residues. The CDR3 loop is CASTPTRLAGTNEQFF. The CDR3 nucleotides read TGTGCCAGTACGCCCACAAGGCTAGCGGGAACCAATGAGCAGTTCTTC.

The chain combines TRBV2 with TRBJ2-3; possibly TRBD1 for D (6 bases). The germline V gene has CDR1 SNHLY and CDR2 FYNNEI. V lost 6 bases and J 2 bases, leaving 12 bases between the germline ends. This CDR3 region has 14 residues. CDR3 sequence: CASRTGPSTDTQYF. DNA for the CDR3: TGTGCCAGCAGGACAGGACCATCCACAGATACGCAGTATTTT.